The source of this T cell receptor (beta chain) is a study of graft-versus-host responses after intestinal transplantation. Study at large: The transplants performed in recipients were multivisceral, liver-intestinal, or isolated intestinal.

Repertoires were generated with immunoSEQ multiplex PCR, while TCRdb's copy carries only in-frame clones and drops some. The table has about 88,000 clones, about 94% seen once; the top ten hold 0.15% to 0.2%. On this clone itself: Its antigen is still unknown.

The CDR3 extends over 18 amino acids. Trimming stripped 4 bases from V and 3 bases from J, with 24 bases between. Germline loops: CDR1 MNHEY, CDR2 SMNVEV (reference sequence). General study findings and limits: Declines in HvG clones occurring early post-transplant were associated with peak circulating GvH clone levels. Graft-donor T cell macrochimerism coincided with high graft-versus-host to host-versus-graft clonal ratios in allografts. In recipient marrow, GvH clones were found, and some appeared first in ileum or blood.

The material sequenced was unstimulated CD4+ T cells sorted from spleen or lymph node cells, taken before transplant. The sequence was obtained from a human donor who was the organ donor for an intestinal transplant. The chain couples TRBV27 to TRBJ1-2, with a weak D call TRBD1 (6 bases). CDR3 sequence reads: CASSYPDDDQGQDYGYTF. CDR3 nucleotide sequence: TGTGCCAGCAGTTACCCGGACGATGACCAGGGGCAGGACTATGGCTACACCTTC.